The next 15 T cell receptor beta chains were all read from a single sample in a study of blood T cell repertoires in COVID-19. Libraries were prepared by immunoSEQ multiplex PCR; TCRdb keeps only in-frame clonotypes and omits some of them. Here the sample spans over 200,000 clones, around 86% being singletons. Material: peripheral blood. The receptors were sampled from a middle-aged man who had recovered from COVID-19.

The chain combines TRBV28 with TRBJ2-7; 8 bases fit TRBD2. The germline V gene has CDR1 MDHEN and CDR2 SYDVKM. Trimming took 4 bases from V and 0 from J; bases not matched to a gene: 8. The CDR3 has 16 residues. The CDR3 coding sequence is TGTGCCAGCAGTTGGAGTGGAGCGGGGGCCTCCTACGAGCAGTACTTC. Translating it yields CASSWSGAGASYEQYF.

This chain links TRBV30 with TRBJ1-5; possible D gene TRBD1, 6 bases. This CDR3 has 16 amino acids. Trimming stripped 0 bases from V and 3 bases from J, with 15 bases between. Germline loops: CDR1 GTSNPN, CDR2 SVGIG (reference sequence). CDR3 bases: TGTGCCTGGAGTGTACAGGGCCAGAGTCCCAATCAGCCCCAGCATTTT. This translates into CAWSVQGQSPNQPQHF.

V usage is TRBV5-5 and J usage is TRBJ2-1; 9 nucleotides agree with TRBD1. The CDR3 totals 16 residues. Unmatched junction bases numbered 9, after V lost 4 bases and J lost 4 bases. CDR1 is SGHKS, CDR2 YYEKEE, per germline (reference sequence). The CDR3 here is CASSPPGTGNYNEQFF. The CDR3, as DNA: TGTGCCAGCAGCCCCCCCGGGACAGGGAATTACAATGAGCAGTTCTTC.

The chain employs TRBV7-2 and TRBJ2-1, with 11 bases aligning to TRBD2. Trimming took 4 bases from V and 9 from J; bases not matched to a gene: 11. The CDR3 totals 16 residues. The germline gives CDR1 SGHTA, CDR2 FQGNSA. CDR3 residues: CASSSGLAAFRGEQFF. In DNA, the CDR3 is TGTGCCAGCAGCTCGGGACTAGCGGCCTTCCGGGGTGAGCAGTTCTTC.

J is TRBJ1-4 and V is TRBV6-1; D might be TRBD1 (5 bases). The CDR3 is made up of 15 amino acids. Trimming removed 2 bases at V and 7 bases at J, with 14 bases between. Germline V lookup: CDR1 MNHNS, CDR2 SASEGT. For the CDR3, the DNA is TGTGCCAGCAGTGAATCCGCGGGGACGAGTGAAAAACTGTTTTTT. As protein: CASSESAGTSEKLFF.

This rearrangement joins TRBV6-5 to TRBJ1-2, with D hard to call. The CDR3 has 13 residues. Germline V gives CDR1 MNHEY, CDR2 SVGAGI. Trimming took 6 bases from V and 3 from J, leaving 11 bases between them. In nucleotides, the CDR3 is TGTGCCAGCAGCGTAGGGAGTGACTATGGCTACACCTTC. It is translated as CASSVGSDYGYTF.

The rearrangement joins TRBV6-6 to TRBJ1-1; D not resolved. Germline V gene lookup returns CDR1 MNHNY and CDR2 SVGAGI (reference sequence). Trimming took off 6 bases at V and 0 bases at J, with 11 bases between the two ends. The CDR3 runs 14 residues. This chain's CDR3 is CASSPRFMNTEAFF. The CDR3 nucleotides read TGTGCCAGCAGCCCCCGGTTTATGAACACTGAAGCTTTCTTT.

This sequence joins TRBV7-9 and TRBJ2-5, with 8 bases fitting TRBD2. J lost 7 bases, V lost 1 base, and 20 bases had no gene match. The CDR3 covers 19 residues. Germline V lookup: CDR1 SEHNR, CDR2 FQNEAQ (reference sequence). CDR3 DNA sequence: TGTGCCAGCAGCTTAGTCCCCCGCGCCGGGGGGGCCTGGAGAGGGACCCAGTACTTC. Its protein is CASSLVPRAGGAWRGTQYF.

Details on this clone: Germline and junction disagree at one end, which may indicate a read error. The rearrangement links TRBV6-1 to TRBJ2-7; D not certain. The CDR3 length is 14 residues. Germline V gene data show CDR1 as MNHNS and CDR2 as SASEGT. The DNA for the CDR3 is TGTGCCAGCAGGGAAGTCTCTATCTCCTACGAGCAGTACTTC. Its translation: CASREVSISYEQYF.

This sequence joins TRBV4-1 and TRBJ1-4; D is uncertain. The CDR3 loop spans 15 amino acids. V lost 1 base, J lost 3 bases, and 9 bases lay in between. The germline V gene has CDR1 MGHRA and CDR2 YSYEKL. The CDR3 is CASSQVTDPNEKLFF. CDR3 DNA sequence: TGCGCCAGCAGCCAAGTAACAGACCCTAATGAAAAACTGTTTTTT.

The chain has TRBV28 and TRBJ1-1; D is possibly TRBD1 (5 bases). Germline CDR1 is MDHEN and CDR2 is SYDVKM. V was pared by 8 bases and J by 5 bases, with 18 bases between. The CDR3 runs to 14 residues. The CDR3 loop reads CASGGGIRKTEAFF. The CDR3 DNA reads TGTGCCAGCGGTGGGGGGATAAGAAAAACTGAAGCTTTCTTT.

The V gene is TRBV4-3, the J gene TRBJ2-3; the D gene is possibly TRBD1 (6 bases). The CDR3 is 15 residues long. The germline V and J ends were trimmed by 2 bases and 6 bases, with 15 bases remaining between them. Germline loops: CDR1 LGHNA, CDR2 YSLEER. Here the CDR3 DNA reads TGCGCCAGCAGCCAACATAACAGGGTAGGGGATACGCAGTATTTT. Residues: CASSQHNRVGDTQYF.

V is TRBV25-1 and J is TRBJ2-1; 8 nucleotides match TRBD2. Germline CDR1 MGHDK, CDR2 SYGVNS. V shed 6 bases and J 7 bases; nucleotides not matched to a gene: 5. This CDR3 comprises 13 residues. In nucleotides, the CDR3 is TGTGCCAGCAGCCGCCAGCGGGGGAATGAGCAGTTCTTC. It specifies CASSRQRGNEQFF.

The CDR3 region is CASSLGAWGTDTQYF. The CDR3 nucleotides read TGTGCCAGCAGCTTAGGGGCTTGGGGCACAGATACGCAGTATTTT. This sequence joins TRBV7-6 and TRBJ2-3; the D is unclear. From germline, CDR1 is SGHVS and CDR2 FNYEAQ. This CDR3 spans 15 amino acids. Deletions cut 1 base from V and 1 base from J, with 9 bases between.

The CDR3 region has the DNA TGTGCCAGTAGCCCATGGGCCGCAACTAATGAAAAACTGTTTTTT. Translating gives CASSPWAATNEKLFF. The V call is TRBV19, the J call TRBJ1-4; D call uncertain. Per germline, CDR1 LNHDA and CDR2 SQIVND (reference sequence). The CDR3 spans 15 residues. Trimming cost V 6 bases and J 0 bases, with 11 bases left between them.